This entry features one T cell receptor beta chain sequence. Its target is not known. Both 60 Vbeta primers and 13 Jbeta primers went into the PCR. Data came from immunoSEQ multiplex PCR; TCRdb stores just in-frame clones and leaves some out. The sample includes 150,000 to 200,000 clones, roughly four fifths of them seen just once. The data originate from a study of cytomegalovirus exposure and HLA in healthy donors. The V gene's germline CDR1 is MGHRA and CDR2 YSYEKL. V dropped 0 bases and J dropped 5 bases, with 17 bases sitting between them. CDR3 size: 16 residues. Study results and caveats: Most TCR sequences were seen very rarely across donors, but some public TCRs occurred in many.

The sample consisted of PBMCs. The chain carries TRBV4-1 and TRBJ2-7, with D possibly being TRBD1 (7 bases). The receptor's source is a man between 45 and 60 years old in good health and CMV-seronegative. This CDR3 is CASSQDRPGGLNEQYF. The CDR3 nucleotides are TGCGCCAGCAGCCAAGATCGGCCAGGGGGGCTTAACGAGCAGTACTTC.